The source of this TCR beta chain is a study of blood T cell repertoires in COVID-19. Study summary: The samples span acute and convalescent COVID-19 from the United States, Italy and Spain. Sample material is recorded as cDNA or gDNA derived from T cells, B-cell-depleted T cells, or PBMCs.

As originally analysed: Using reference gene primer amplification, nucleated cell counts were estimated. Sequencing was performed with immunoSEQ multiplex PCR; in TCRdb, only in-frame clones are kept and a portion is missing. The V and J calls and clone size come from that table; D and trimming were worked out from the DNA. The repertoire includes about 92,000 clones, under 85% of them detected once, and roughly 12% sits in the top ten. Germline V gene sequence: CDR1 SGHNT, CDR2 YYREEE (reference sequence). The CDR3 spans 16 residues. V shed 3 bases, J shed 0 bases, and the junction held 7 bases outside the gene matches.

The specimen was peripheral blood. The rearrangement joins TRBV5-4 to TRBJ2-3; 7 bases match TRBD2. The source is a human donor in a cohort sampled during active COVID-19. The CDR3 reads CASSSRRAGSTDTQYF. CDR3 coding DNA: TGTGCCAGCAGCTCCCGGAGAGCGGGGAGCACAGATACGCAGTATTTT. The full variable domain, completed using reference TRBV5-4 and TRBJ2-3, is ETGVTQSPTHLIKTRGQQVTLRCSSQSGHNTVSWYQQALGQGPQFIFQYYREEENGRGNFPPRFSGLQFPNYSSELNVNALELDDSALYLCASSSRRAGSTDTQYFGPGTRLTVL.